The clone carrying this TCR beta chain has just a few counts. Germline CDR1 SGHTA, CDR2 FQGTGA. Trimming removed 2 bases from V and 1 base from J, with 20 bases in between. The CDR3 extends over 18 amino acids. The sample originates from a study of blood T cell repertoires in COVID-19. The repertoire was sequenced with immunoSEQ multiplex PCR; TCRdb's copy has only in-frame clones and lacks some. Altogether some 300,000 clones are present, 90% being singletons, with the ten largest covering 3.5% to 5%. This chain connects TRBV7-3 to TRBJ1-1; D is perhaps TRBD1 (5 bases). The sample taken for sequencing was PBMCs or T cells enriched from blood (not recorded which). The sequence was obtained from a woman aged 18-30 years with acute COVID-19. CDR3 bases: TGTGCCAGCAGCTTATCCGGCAGGGCGTCTTCGGGGAACACTGAAGCTTTCTTT. Protein product: CASSLSGRASSGNTEAFF.